This is a list of T cell receptor beta chains from one sample in a study of Ad26.COV2.S vaccination and SARS-CoV-2 variants. Generated by immunoSEQ multiplex PCR, the TCRdb table keeps only in-frame clones and is missing some. The sample holds about 350,000 clones, 88% seen once. The source was peripheral blood, collected in a trial of Ad26.COV2.S vaccine versus placebo. Every receptor here comes from a person aged 18-60 years who received the Ad26.COV2.S COVID-19 vaccine or a placebo. Both conserved end residues are part of each CDR3. Fields, in order: V gene, D gene, clone size, J gene, CDR3 DNA, CDR3 protein. A D gene is named only where the DNA matches it firmly. Rows give clone size only sometimes, using once, few, many, or a class for an expanded clone.

v_call: TRBV28; d_call: -; clone_size: -; j_call: TRBJ2-3; cdr3_nt: TGTGCCAGCAGTTTATGGGTGGGCGGAGATACGCAGTATTTT; cdr3_aa: CASSLWVGGDTQYF
v_call: TRBV5-1; d_call: TRBD2; clone_size: -; j_call: TRBJ2-7; cdr3_nt: TGCGCCAGCAGCTTCGGACTAGCGGGGTCCTACGAGCAGTACTTC; cdr3_aa: CASSFGLAGSYEQYF
v_call: TRBV19; d_call: -; clone_size: -; j_call: TRBJ1-1; cdr3_nt: TGTGCCAGTAGTATGGACCGCCAGAACACTGAAGCTTTCTTT; cdr3_aa: CASSMDRQNTEAFF
v_call: TRBV7-2; d_call: -; clone_size: -; j_call: TRBJ2-7; cdr3_nt: TGTGCCAGCAGGCCGGACAGCTACTACGAGCAGTACTTC; cdr3_aa: CASRPDSYYEQYF
v_call: TRBV3-1/TRBV3-2; d_call: -; clone_size: -; j_call: TRBJ1-1; cdr3_nt: TGTGCCAGCAGCCAAGGATACGGGGAGTACACTGAAGCTTTCTTT; cdr3_aa: CASSQGYGEYTEAFF
v_call: TRBV30; d_call: -; clone_size: -; j_call: TRBJ1-3; cdr3_nt: TGTGCCTGGGGAGGGACTGGAAACACCATATATTTT; cdr3_aa: CAWGGTGNTIYF
v_call: TRBV7-3; d_call: -; clone_size: -; j_call: TRBJ2-3; cdr3_nt: TGTGCCAGCAGCTTCGGGACACCCACAGATACGCAGTATTTT; cdr3_aa: CASSFGTPTDTQYF
v_call: TRBV11-2; d_call: -; clone_size: once; j_call: TRBJ2-3; cdr3_nt: TGTGCCAGCAACCCGGGACGCCGCACAGATACGCAGTATTTT; cdr3_aa: CASNPGRRTDTQYF
v_call: TRBV5-1; d_call: -; clone_size: few; j_call: TRBJ1-5; cdr3_nt: TGCGCCAGCAGCATACAGGGTGGCACTCAGCCCCAGCATTTT; cdr3_aa: CASSIQGGTQPQHF
v_call: TRBV9; d_call: TRBD1; clone_size: -; j_call: TRBJ1-2; cdr3_nt: TGTGCCAGCAACCCGGACAGGGCCAACGATGGCTACACCTTC; cdr3_aa: CASNPDRANDGYTF
v_call: TRBV19; d_call: -; clone_size: -; j_call: TRBJ2-7; cdr3_nt: TGTGCCAGTAGTCCTGGGCAGGGGTGGTACGAGCAGTACTTC; cdr3_aa: CASSPGQGWYEQYF
v_call: TRBV5-4; d_call: -; clone_size: once; j_call: TRBJ1-6; cdr3_nt: TGTGCCAGCAGCGGGGACATAGTGTCACCCCTCCACTTT; cdr3_aa: CASSGDIVSPLHF
v_call: TRBV7-9; d_call: -; clone_size: -; j_call: TRBJ1-1; cdr3_nt: TGTGCCAGCAGCCCTAGACAGAACACTGAAGCTTTCTTT; cdr3_aa: CASSPRQNTEAFF
v_call: TRBV5-1; d_call: TRBD1; clone_size: few; j_call: TRBJ2-2; cdr3_nt: TGCGCCAGCTCCGGGACAGGGGTTACCGGGGAGCTGTTTTTT; cdr3_aa: CASSGTGVTGELFF
v_call: TRBV12-3/TRBV12-4; d_call: -; clone_size: -; j_call: TRBJ2-3; cdr3_nt: TGTGCCAGCGGGGGTTCTAGCACAGATACGCAGTATTTT; cdr3_aa: CASGGSSTDTQYF
v_call: TRBV11-2; d_call: -; clone_size: -; j_call: TRBJ1-2; cdr3_nt: TGTGCCAGCAGCTCCAGGACATCAAACTATGGCTACACCTTC; cdr3_aa: CASSSRTSNYGYTF
v_call: TRBV5-1; d_call: -; clone_size: -; j_call: TRBJ1-1; cdr3_nt: TGCGCCAGCAGCATAGGACAAATGAACACTGAAGCTTTCTTT; cdr3_aa: CASSIGQMNTEAFF
v_call: TRBV5-4; d_call: TRBD2; clone_size: few; j_call: TRBJ2-1; cdr3_nt: TGTGCCAGCAGCTTGATAGCGGGGGATGAGCAGTTCTTC; cdr3_aa: CASSLIAGDEQFF
v_call: TRBV7-3; d_call: TRBD2; clone_size: -; j_call: TRBJ2-1; cdr3_nt: TGTGCCAGCAGCATCTCCACCGGGACTAGCGGATACAATGAGCAGTTCTTC; cdr3_aa: CASSISTGTSGYNEQFF
v_call: TRBV3-1/TRBV3-2; d_call: -; clone_size: -; j_call: TRBJ2-4; cdr3_nt: TGTGCCAGCAGCCCTGCAGCCAAAAACATTCAGTACTTC; cdr3_aa: CASSPAAKNIQYF
v_call: TRBV5-4; d_call: TRBD1; clone_size: once; j_call: TRBJ2-7; cdr3_nt: TGTGCCAGCAGCTCCTCACTCGGACAGGGGGCTAGGGAGCAGTACTTC; cdr3_aa: CASSSSLGQGAREQYF
v_call: TRBV15; d_call: TRBD1; clone_size: -; j_call: TRBJ1-5; cdr3_nt: TGTGCCACCAGCAGTGGGGGACAGGGAGGCAATCAGCCCCAGCATTTT; cdr3_aa: CATSSGGQGGNQPQHF
v_call: TRBV9; d_call: TRBD2; clone_size: once; j_call: TRBJ2-7; cdr3_nt: TGTGCCAGCAGCGTAGATCCCGGGGAGGGGAACGAGCAGTACTTC; cdr3_aa: CASSVDPGEGNEQYF
v_call: TRBV5-6; d_call: TRBD1; clone_size: -; j_call: TRBJ1-5; cdr3_nt: TGTGCCAGCAGCTTCGGGGACAGGGGCAATCAGCCCCAGCATTTT; cdr3_aa: CASSFGDRGNQPQHF
v_call: TRBV7-2; d_call: TRBD1; clone_size: -; j_call: TRBJ1-2; cdr3_nt: TGTGCCAGCAGCCCAGAACCGGGACAGGGCTATGGCTACACCTTC; cdr3_aa: CASSPEPGQGYGYTF
v_call: TRBV24-1; d_call: -; clone_size: -; j_call: TRBJ2-4; cdr3_nt: TGTGCCACCCTGACGGGGGGCCCGGGTTTAGCCAAAAACATTCAGTACTTC; cdr3_aa: CATLTGGPGLAKNIQYF
v_call: TRBV28; d_call: -; clone_size: -; j_call: TRBJ2-1; cdr3_nt: TGTGCCAGCAGTTTATCGAGCGGGTACAATGAGCAGTTCTTC; cdr3_aa: CASSLSSGYNEQFF
v_call: TRBV30; d_call: -; clone_size: -; j_call: TRBJ2-6; cdr3_nt: TGTGCCTGGAGATTAGGGACTTTTCCAAGCTCTGGGGCCAACGTCCTGACTTTC; cdr3_aa: CAWRLGTFPSSGANVLTF
v_call: TRBV19; d_call: -; clone_size: -; j_call: TRBJ1-1; cdr3_nt: TGTGCCAGTAGTATGGGGGATAGCACTGAAGCTTTCTTT; cdr3_aa: CASSMGDSTEAFF
v_call: TRBV5-4; d_call: TRBD1; clone_size: few; j_call: TRBJ1-1; cdr3_nt: TGTGCCAGCAGCTTGGCGACAGGGGGCATCACTGAAGCTTTCTTT; cdr3_aa: CASSLATGGITEAFF
v_call: TRBV5-1; d_call: -; clone_size: once; j_call: TRBJ1-1; cdr3_nt: TGCGCCAGCAGTGGGGGCGCGGGTCGAGGAGGGGTTCCTGAAGCTTTCTTT; cdr3_aa: CASSGGAGRGGVPEAFF
v_call: TRBV9; d_call: TRBD1; clone_size: once; j_call: TRBJ2-3; cdr3_nt: TGTGCCAGCAGCCCCCGACAGGGAAGGAGCACAGATACGCAGTATTTT; cdr3_aa: CASSPRQGRSTDTQYF
v_call: TRBV15; d_call: -; clone_size: -; j_call: TRBJ1-3; cdr3_nt: TGTGCCACCAGCAGAGACCTCGGGCCTGGAAACACCATATATTTT; cdr3_aa: CATSRDLGPGNTIYF
v_call: TRBV5-1; d_call: TRBD1; clone_size: -; j_call: TRBJ2-5; cdr3_nt: TGCGCCAGCAGCCGGACAGGAGCAAAAGAGACCCAGTACTTC; cdr3_aa: CASSRTGAKETQYF
v_call: TRBV3-1/TRBV3-2; d_call: TRBD2; clone_size: -; j_call: TRBJ2-7; cdr3_nt: TGTGCCAGCAGCCAACGTTCCCTCGGGGGGGCCCAGGACGAGCAGTACTTC; cdr3_aa: CASSQRSLGGAQDEQYF
v_call: TRBV28; d_call: -; clone_size: -; j_call: TRBJ1-2; cdr3_nt: TGTGCCAGCAGCCTTACAGGCGTCTCTGACTATGGCTACACCTTC; cdr3_aa: CASSLTGVSDYGYTF
v_call: TRBV7-3; d_call: TRBD1; clone_size: few; j_call: TRBJ1-2; cdr3_nt: TGTGCCAGCAGCTTAACCCGGACAGGGACTTCAGGCTACACCTTC; cdr3_aa: CASSLTRTGTSGYTF
v_call: TRBV3-1/TRBV3-2; d_call: -; clone_size: -; j_call: TRBJ1-4; cdr3_nt: TGTGCCAGCAGCCCTCGCCTGCCATCACGACTTGCAACTAATGAAAAACTGTTTTTT; cdr3_aa: CASSPRLPSRLATNEKLFF
v_call: TRBV3-1/TRBV3-2; d_call: -; clone_size: -; j_call: TRBJ1-5; cdr3_nt: TGTGCCAGCAGCCAAGTCTCCCTGGGTCAGCCCCAGCATTTT; cdr3_aa: CASSQVSLGQPQHF
v_call: TRBV2; d_call: -; clone_size: once; j_call: TRBJ1-5; cdr3_nt: TGTGCCAGCAGTGTTGGGGCAAGATATCAGCCCCAGCATTTT; cdr3_aa: CASSVGARYQPQHF
v_call: TRBV4-2; d_call: -; clone_size: once; j_call: TRBJ1-1; cdr3_nt: TGTGCCAGCAGCCAAGATCGAGGGTTCAAAGGCGAGAACACTGAAGCTTTCTTT; cdr3_aa: CASSQDRGFKGENTEAFF
v_call: TRBV20-1; d_call: -; clone_size: -; j_call: TRBJ1-1; cdr3_nt: TGCAGTGCTAGTGTGGCGAACACTGAAGCTTTCTTT; cdr3_aa: CSASVANTEAFF
v_call: TRBV5-4; d_call: TRBD2; clone_size: -; j_call: TRBJ2-5; cdr3_nt: TGTGCCAGCAGTGACGGGAGCGGGAGTTCAGAGACCCAGTACTTC; cdr3_aa: CASSDGSGSSETQYF
v_call: TRBV3-1/TRBV3-2; d_call: TRBD1; clone_size: -; j_call: TRBJ1-1; cdr3_nt: TGTGCCAGCAGCCCACAGGGGGGGGACACTGAAGCTTTCTTT; cdr3_aa: CASSPQGGDTEAFF